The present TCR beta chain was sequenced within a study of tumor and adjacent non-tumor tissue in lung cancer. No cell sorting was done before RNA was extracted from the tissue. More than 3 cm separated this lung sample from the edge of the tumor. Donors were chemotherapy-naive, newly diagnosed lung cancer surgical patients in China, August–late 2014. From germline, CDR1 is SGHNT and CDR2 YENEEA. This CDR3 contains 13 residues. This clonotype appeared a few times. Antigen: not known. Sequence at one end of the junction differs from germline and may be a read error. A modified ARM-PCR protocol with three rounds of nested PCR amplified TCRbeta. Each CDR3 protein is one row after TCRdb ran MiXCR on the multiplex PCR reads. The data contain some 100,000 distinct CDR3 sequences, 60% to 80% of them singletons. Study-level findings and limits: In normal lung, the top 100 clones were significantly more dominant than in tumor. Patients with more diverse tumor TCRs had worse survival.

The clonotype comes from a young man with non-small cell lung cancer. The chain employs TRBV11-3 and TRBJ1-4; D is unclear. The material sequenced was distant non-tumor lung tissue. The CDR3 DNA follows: TGTGGCAGCAGTCTAGTGTCCGGTGAAAAACTGTTTTTT. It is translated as CGSSLVSGEKLFF.